This T cell receptor beta chain was identified in a study of T cells in Graves' hyperthyroidism and ophthalmopathy. The ends were cut back, 7 bases at V and 0 bases at J, with 13 bases in the middle. The CDR3 runs to 14 residues. The hyperthyroidism patients had all been newly diagnosed, and their disease duration was under 2 months. Their ages ranged from 18 to 65 years. Amplified regions were TCR beta CDR3 sequences from RNA transcripts. The HTBI set primed first-round TCR CDR3 RT-PCR. TCRdb re-called the multiplex PCR reads with MiXCR, one entry per CDR3 protein. The table records over 700,000 distinct CDR3 sequences, roughly a third of them present only once.

This sequence was found in a woman aged 40 to 50 with Graves' hyperthyroidism. This sequence joins TRBV12-3 or TRBV12-4 and TRBJ2-7, with D tentatively TRBD1 (6 bases). Sequencing was performed on blood. Written as DNA, the CDR3 is TGTGCCAGCACCTCCGAGACAGGCTCCTACGAGCAGTACTTC. It codes for CASTSETGSYEQYF.